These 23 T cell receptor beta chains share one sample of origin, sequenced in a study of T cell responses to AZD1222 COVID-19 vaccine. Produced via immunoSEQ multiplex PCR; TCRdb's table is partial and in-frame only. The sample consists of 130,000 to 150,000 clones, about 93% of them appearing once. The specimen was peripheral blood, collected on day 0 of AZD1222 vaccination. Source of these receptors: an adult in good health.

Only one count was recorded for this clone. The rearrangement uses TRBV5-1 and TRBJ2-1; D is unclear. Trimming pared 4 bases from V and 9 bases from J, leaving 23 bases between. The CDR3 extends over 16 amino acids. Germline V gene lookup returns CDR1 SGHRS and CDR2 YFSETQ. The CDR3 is CASSEEITPAVGEQFF. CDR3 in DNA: TGCGCCAGCAGCGAAGAAATAACACCGGCCGTGGGTGAGCAGTTCTTC. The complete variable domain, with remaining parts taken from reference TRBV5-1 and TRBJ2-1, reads KAGVTQTPRYLIKTRGQQVTLSCSPISGHRSVSWYQQTPGQGLQFLFEYFSETQRNKGNFPGRFSGRQFSNSRSEMNVSTLELGDSALYLCASSEEITPAVGEQFFGPGTRLTVL.

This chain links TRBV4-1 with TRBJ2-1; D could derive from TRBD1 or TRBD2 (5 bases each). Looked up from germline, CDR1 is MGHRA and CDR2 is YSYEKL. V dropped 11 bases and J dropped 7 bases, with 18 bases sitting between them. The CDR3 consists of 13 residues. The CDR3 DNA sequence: TGCGCCTCCCGGGACCCCGGCAAAAATGAGCAGTTCTTC. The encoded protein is CASRDPGKNEQFF.

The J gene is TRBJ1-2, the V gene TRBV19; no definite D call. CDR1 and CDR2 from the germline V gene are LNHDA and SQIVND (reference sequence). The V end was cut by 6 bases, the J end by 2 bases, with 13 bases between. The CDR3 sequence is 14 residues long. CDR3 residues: CASRTSGPNYGYTF. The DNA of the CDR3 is TGTGCCAGTAGAACGTCAGGTCCCAACTATGGCTACACCTTC.

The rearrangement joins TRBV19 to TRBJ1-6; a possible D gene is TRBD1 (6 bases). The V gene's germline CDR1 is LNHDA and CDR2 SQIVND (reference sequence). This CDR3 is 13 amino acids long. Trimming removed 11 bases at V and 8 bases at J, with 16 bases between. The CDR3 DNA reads TGTGCCGTCAGCAGGGGTTTTGATTCACCCCTCCACTTT. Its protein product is CAVSRGFDSPLHF.

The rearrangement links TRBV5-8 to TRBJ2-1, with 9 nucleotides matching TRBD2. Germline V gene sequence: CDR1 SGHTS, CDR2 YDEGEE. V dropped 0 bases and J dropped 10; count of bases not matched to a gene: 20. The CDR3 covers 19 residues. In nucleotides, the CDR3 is TGTGCCAGCAGCTTGGCCCCCTTTACTCTGGCTAGCGGGGATCGCGAGCAGTTCTTC. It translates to CASSLAPFTLASGDREQFF.

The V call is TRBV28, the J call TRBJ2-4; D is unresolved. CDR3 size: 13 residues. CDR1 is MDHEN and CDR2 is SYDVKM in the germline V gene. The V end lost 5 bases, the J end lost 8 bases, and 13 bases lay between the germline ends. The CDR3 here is CASSRAKVDIQYF. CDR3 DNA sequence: TGTGCCAGCAGTAGGGCAAAGGTCGACATTCAGTACTTC.

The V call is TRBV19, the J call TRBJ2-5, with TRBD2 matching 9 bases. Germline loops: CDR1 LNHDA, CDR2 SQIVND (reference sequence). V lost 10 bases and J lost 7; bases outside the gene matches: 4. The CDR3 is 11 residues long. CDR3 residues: CATLLAGTQYF. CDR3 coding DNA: TGTGCCACCTTACTAGCGGGGACCCAGTACTTC.

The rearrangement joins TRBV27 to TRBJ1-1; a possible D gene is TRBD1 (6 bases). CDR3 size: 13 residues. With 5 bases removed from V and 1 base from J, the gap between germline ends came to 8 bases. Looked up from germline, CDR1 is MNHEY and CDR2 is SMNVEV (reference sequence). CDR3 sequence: CASSPQGNTEAFF. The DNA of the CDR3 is TGTGCCAGCAGTCCACAGGGGAACACTGAAGCTTTCTTT.

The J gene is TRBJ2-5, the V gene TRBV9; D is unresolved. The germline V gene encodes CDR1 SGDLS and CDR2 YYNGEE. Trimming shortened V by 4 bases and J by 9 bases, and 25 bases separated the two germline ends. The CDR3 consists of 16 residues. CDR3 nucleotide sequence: TGTGCCAGCAGCCCGAGGCACGTGGGCCAAATAGTGGCCCAGTACTTC. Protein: CASSPRHVGQIVAQYF. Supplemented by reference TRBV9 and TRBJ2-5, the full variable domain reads DSGVTQTPKHLITATGQRVTLRCSPRSGDLSVYWYQQSLDQGLQFLIQYYNGEERAKGNILERFSAQQFPDLHSELNLSSLELGDSALYFCASSPRHVGQIVAQYFGPGTRLLVL.

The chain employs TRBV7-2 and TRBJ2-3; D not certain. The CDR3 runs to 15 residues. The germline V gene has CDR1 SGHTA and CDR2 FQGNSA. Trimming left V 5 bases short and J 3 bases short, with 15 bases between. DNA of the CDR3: TGTGCCAGCAGCCTGTTTCGTCTGGCGACAGATACGCAGTATTTT. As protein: CASSLFRLATDTQYF.

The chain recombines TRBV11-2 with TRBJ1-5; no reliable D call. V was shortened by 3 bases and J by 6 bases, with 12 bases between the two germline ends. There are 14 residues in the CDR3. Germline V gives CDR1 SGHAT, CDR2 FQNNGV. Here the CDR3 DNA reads TGTGCCAGCAGCTTTGAGGGATCGGGTCAGCCCCAGCATTTT. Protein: CASSFEGSGQPQHF.

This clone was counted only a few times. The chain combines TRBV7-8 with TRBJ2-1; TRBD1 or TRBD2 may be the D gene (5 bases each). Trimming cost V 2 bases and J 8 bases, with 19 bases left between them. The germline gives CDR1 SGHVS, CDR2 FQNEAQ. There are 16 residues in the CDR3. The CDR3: CASSLQGPSLGDEQFF. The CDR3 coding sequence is TGTGCCAGCAGCTTACAGGGACCCAGTTTGGGCGATGAGCAGTTCTTC.

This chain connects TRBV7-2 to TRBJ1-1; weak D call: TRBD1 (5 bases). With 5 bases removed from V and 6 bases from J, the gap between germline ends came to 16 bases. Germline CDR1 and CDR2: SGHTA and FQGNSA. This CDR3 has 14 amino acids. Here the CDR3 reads CASSPNPGQAEAFF. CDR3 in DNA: TGTGCCAGCAGCCCAAATCCGGGGCAGGCTGAAGCTTTCTTT.

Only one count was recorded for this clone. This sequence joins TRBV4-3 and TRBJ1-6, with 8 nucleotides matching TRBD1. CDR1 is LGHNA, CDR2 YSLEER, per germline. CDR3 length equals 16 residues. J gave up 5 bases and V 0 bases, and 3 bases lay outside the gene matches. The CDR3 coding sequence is TGCGCCAGCAGCCAAGAGACAGGGGCTAATAATTCACCCCTCCACTTT. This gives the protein CASSQETGANNSPLHF.

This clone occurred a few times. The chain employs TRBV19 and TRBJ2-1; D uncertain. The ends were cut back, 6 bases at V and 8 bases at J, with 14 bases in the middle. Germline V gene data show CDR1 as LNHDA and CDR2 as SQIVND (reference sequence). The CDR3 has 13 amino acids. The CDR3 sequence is CASRGSWVDEQFF. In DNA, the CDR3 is TGTGCCAGTAGAGGATCATGGGTCGATGAGCAGTTCTTC.

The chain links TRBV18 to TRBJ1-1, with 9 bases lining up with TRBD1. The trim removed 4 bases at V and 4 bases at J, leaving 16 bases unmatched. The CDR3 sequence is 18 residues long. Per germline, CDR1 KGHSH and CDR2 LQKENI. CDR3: CASSLSRDRVGVSTEAFF. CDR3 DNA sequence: TGTGCCAGCTCACTGTCCCGGGACAGGGTAGGGGTTTCCACTGAAGCTTTCTTT.

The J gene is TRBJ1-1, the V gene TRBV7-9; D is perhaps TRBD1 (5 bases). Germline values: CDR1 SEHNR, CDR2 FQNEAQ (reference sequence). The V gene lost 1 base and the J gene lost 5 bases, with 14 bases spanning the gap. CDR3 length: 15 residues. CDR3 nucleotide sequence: TGTGCCAGCAGCTTAGTGTTAGGGGCAAGGACTGAAGCTTTCTTT. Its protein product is CASSLVLGARTEAFF.

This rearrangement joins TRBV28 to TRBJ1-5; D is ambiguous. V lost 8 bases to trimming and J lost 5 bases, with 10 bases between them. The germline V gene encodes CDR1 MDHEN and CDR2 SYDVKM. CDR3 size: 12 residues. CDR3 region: CASVTVDQPQHF. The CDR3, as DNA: TGTGCCAGCGTCACAGTAGATCAGCCCCAGCATTTT.

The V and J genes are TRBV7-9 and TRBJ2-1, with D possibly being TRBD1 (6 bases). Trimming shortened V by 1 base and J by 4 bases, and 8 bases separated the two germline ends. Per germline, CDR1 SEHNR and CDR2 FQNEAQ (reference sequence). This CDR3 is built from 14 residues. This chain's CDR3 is CASSLDTGYNEQFF. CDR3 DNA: TGTGCCAGCAGCTTAGACACAGGGTACAATGAGCAGTTCTTC.

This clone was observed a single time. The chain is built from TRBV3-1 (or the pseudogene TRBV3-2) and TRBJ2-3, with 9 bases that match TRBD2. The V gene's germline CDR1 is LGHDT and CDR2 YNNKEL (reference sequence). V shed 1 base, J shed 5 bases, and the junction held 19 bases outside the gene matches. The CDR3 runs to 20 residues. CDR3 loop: CASSQVWSSGAQMREDTQYF. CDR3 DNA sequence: TGTGCCAGCAGCCAAGTGTGGTCTAGCGGGGCCCAAATGCGGGAAGATACGCAGTATTTT.

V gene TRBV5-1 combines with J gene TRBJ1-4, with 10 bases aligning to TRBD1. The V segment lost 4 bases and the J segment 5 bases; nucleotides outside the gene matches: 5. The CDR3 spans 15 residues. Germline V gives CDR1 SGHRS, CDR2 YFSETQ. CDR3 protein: CASSIDRGPNEKLFF. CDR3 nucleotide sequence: TGCGCCAGCAGCATTGACAGGGGGCCAAATGAAAAACTGTTTTTT.

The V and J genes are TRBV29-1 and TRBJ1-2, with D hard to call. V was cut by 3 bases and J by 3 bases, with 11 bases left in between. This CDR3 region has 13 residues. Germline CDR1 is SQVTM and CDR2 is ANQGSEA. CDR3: CSVEGVDDYGYTF. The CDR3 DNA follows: TGCAGCGTTGAGGGAGTAGACGACTATGGCTACACCTTC.

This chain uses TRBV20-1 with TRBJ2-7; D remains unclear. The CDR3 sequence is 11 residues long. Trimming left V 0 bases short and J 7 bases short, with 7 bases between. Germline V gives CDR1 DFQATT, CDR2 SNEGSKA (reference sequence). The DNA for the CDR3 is TGCAGTGCTAGAGATCTCTGGGAGCAGTACTTC. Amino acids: CSARDLWEQYF.